The clone carrying this T cell receptor beta chain was recorded once. Its antigen is undetermined. Trimming removed 3 bases at V and 6 bases at J, with 13 bases between. The CDR3 is 14 amino acids. The germline CDR1 and CDR2 sequences are SGDLS and YYNGEE. This sample is drawn from a study of OX40 agonist ivuxolimab in advanced cancers. Background on the study: Ivuxolimab, an agonistic anti-OX40 (CD134) antibody, was given to patients. Patients were 82.7% male with ages roughly 23 to 79, mean 60. Two cutaneous melanoma patients and one hepatocellular carcinoma patient, three in all, had partial responses.

Produced via immunoSEQ multiplex PCR; TCRdb's table is partial and in-frame only. This table holds some 34,000 clones, around 90% found once. Findings of the study overall: On average, CD8+ T cells had more expanded clones than CD4+.

The chain joins TRBV9 to TRBJ1-5; D is possibly TRBD1 (6 bases). The sequence derives from an adult with an advanced solid tumor such as melanoma, head and neck, liver or kidney cancer. The sample consisted of CD4+ or CD8+ T cells sorted from blood, taken in a trial of the OX40 agonist ivuxolimab. The CDR3 sequence is CASSGTRGFQPQHF. Written as DNA, the CDR3 is TGTGCCAGCAGCGGGACCAGGGGATTTCAGCCCCAGCATTTT.